This entry concerns a single T cell receptor (beta chain). Its antigen is as yet unknown. TCRdb analysed the 5' RACE reads with MiXCR anew, one entry per CDR3 protein. The sample consists of approximately 630,000 distinct CDR3 sequences, about 7.6% of them appearing once. The sample comes from a study of identical twins. Study-wide results and limits: Out-of-frame alpha sequences shared between twins exhibited an excess of low generation probability. Conclusions came from cross-sectional statistical analysis, not from following the same donors.

V was pared by 0 bases and J by 0 bases, with 9 bases between. In germline, CDR1 is DFQATT, CDR2 SNEGSKA (reference sequence). This CDR3 has 15 residues. This sample also appeared in a second study, on yellow fever vaccine responses in identical twins.

The sample taken for sequencing was PBMCs. The sequence derives from a woman younger than 35 in good health. V usage is TRBV20-1 and J usage is TRBJ2-1, with TRBD2 as a possible D gene (6 bases). In DNA, the CDR3 is TGCAGTGCTAGAGATGGGGGGTCCTCCTACAATGAGCAGTTCTTC. This gives the protein CSARDGGSSYNEQFF.